The T cell receptor (beta chain) under discussion was sequenced for a study of early T cells in non-severe SARS-CoV-2 infection. Study-wide background: Sequencing of bulk RNA from unsorted whole blood was done, without chain pairing. Points from the study as a whole: VDJdb matching favored anti-spike CD8 responses, missing private and CD4 specificities.

TCRdb fed the 5' RACE reads into MiXCR, producing one record per CDR3 protein. The sample yields around 76,000 distinct CDR3 sequences, 10% to 12% seen once. This clonotype was counted at least ten times. Its specificity is not known. Germline V gene lookup returns CDR1 LNHDA and CDR2 SQIVND (reference sequence). Trimming took 10 bases from V and 8 from J, leaving 26 bases between them. The CDR3 extends over 15 amino acids. The chain is built from TRBV19 and TRBJ1-2; possibly TRBD1 for D (5 bases). The source of this sequence is an adult who was a healthcare worker with PCR-confirmed SARS-CoV-2 infection or an uninfected control (not recorded which). Sequenced input: whole blood. CDR3 DNA sequence: TGTGCCACCTCCCGGGCGTCTCCACCCGAGGGGGGCTACACCTTC. Translated, it gives CATSRASPPEGGYTF.